Each of the 17 T cell receptor beta chains below was sequenced from the same sample in a study of blood T cell repertoires in COVID-19. Only in-frame clones appear in the TCRdb table, and some are missing; sequencing was by immunoSEQ multiplex PCR. The sample consists of approximately 300,000 clones, 75% to 90% of them appearing once. Sequenced input: peripheral blood. Receptor source: a woman in her fifties or sixties who had recovered from COVID-19.

The chain has TRBV28 and TRBJ1-1, with TRBD1 matching over 7 bases. The CDR3 consists of 16 residues. CDR1 is MDHEN, CDR2 SYDVKM, per germline. Trimming at V came to 3 bases and at J to 0 bases, leaving 7 bases not matched to a gene. CDR3 sequence (DNA): TGTGCCAGCAGTTTTTTGGGACAGCTTATGAACACTGAAGCTTTCTTT. Encoded protein: CASSFLGQLMNTEAFF.

The chain employs TRBV9 and TRBJ1-1; 7 nucleotides match TRBD1. Trimming at V came to 4 bases and at J to 2 bases, leaving 5 bases not matched to a gene. CDR1 and CDR2 from the germline V gene are SGDLS and YYNGEE. This CDR3 is 14 amino acids long. The CDR3 sequence: CASSPGTANTEAFF. The CDR3 bases are TGTGCCAGCAGCCCCGGGACAGCTAACACTGAAGCTTTCTTT.

The gene calls are TRBV5-1 and TRBJ2-2; 9 bases map to TRBD2. V was pared by 0 bases and J by 7 bases, with 4 bases of the junction left unmatched. The CDR3 covers 15 residues. The germline gives CDR1 SGHRS, CDR2 YFSETQ. CDR3 region: CASSLALAGDGELFF. The CDR3 nucleotides read TGCGCCAGCAGCTTGGCGTTAGCGGGGGACGGGGAGCTGTTTTTT.

V gene TRBV3-1 (or the pseudogene TRBV3-2) combines with J gene TRBJ2-7; the match to TRBD1 covers 9 bases. The germline V gene encodes CDR1 LGHDT and CDR2 YNNKEL (reference sequence). The V and J ends lost 4 bases and 3 bases, in that order; junction bases with no gene match: 19. The CDR3 spans 19 residues. CDR3 nucleotide sequence: TGTGCCAGCAGCCGGAGCGCAGGGACAGGGTCCACCCACCTCTACGAGCAGTACTTC. The encoded protein is CASSRSAGTGSTHLYEQYF.

This CDR3 reads CASSIRGGSRDSPLHF. Here the CDR3 DNA reads TGTGCCAGTAGTATTCGAGGGGGTTCTCGGGATTCACCCCTCCACTTT. The chain joins TRBV19 to TRBJ1-6; possibly TRBD1 for D (6 bases). The V end was cut by 3 bases, the J end by 8 bases, with 17 bases between. This CDR3 has 16 residues. Germline loops: CDR1 LNHDA, CDR2 SQIVND (reference sequence).

This chain uses TRBV11-2 with TRBJ2-7, with D maybe TRBD1 (5 bases). With 5 bases removed from V and 2 bases from J, the gap between germline ends came to 16 bases. This CDR3 is built from 15 residues. Looked up from germline, CDR1 is SGHAT and CDR2 is FQNNGV. The DNA for the CDR3 is TGTGCCAGCAGCCCATCTGGTGACAGCCCCTACGAGCAGTACTTC. Translating it yields CASSPSGDSPYEQYF.

About this clone: Compared with germline, one end of the junction differs, possibly owing to a read error. The rearrangement uses TRBV7-9 and TRBJ2-7, with D uncertain. Germline CDR1 reads SEHNR; CDR2 reads FQNEAQ (reference sequence). The CDR3 loop spans 14 amino acids. CDR3 sequence (DNA): TGTGCCAGCAGCTTTACCGGAGCCTCCGACGAGCAGTACTTC. This encodes CASSFTGASDEQYF.

The V gene is TRBV9, the J gene TRBJ1-6, with 7 bases matching TRBD1. The CDR3 has 15 amino acids. Germline V gene sequence: CDR1 SGDLS, CDR2 YYNGEE. V shed 3 bases and J 11 bases; nucleotides not matched to a gene: 11. This CDR3 reads CASSDRQGTGAPLHF. DNA for the CDR3: TGTGCCAGCAGCGACCGACAGGGTACGGGGGCACCCCTCCACTTT.

The chain carries TRBV4-2 and TRBJ1-4, with D maybe TRBD1 (5 bases). Germline V CDR1 and CDR2: LGHNA, YNFKEQ. This CDR3 is 15 amino acids long. V lost 7 bases, J lost 8 bases, and 20 bases lay in between. The CDR3 DNA is TGTGCCAGCACCCCAGCGGGGGGTCCGGAGGAAAAACTGTTTTTT. Its translation: CASTPAGGPEEKLFF.

The gene calls are TRBV28 and TRBJ1-2, with D hard to call. CDR1 and CDR2 from the germline V gene are MDHEN and SYDVKM. Trimming took off 3 bases at V and 8 bases at J, with 7 bases between the two ends. The CDR3 is 11 residues long. CDR3 region: CASSFGRGYTF. The CDR3 DNA follows: TGTGCCAGCAGTTTTGGCCGAGGCTACACCTTC.

This clone showed up just a few times. The chain joins TRBV18 to TRBJ1-1; a possible D gene is TRBD1 (6 bases). Trimming cost V 3 bases and J 3 bases, with 11 bases left between them. The germline gives CDR1 KGHSH, CDR2 LQKENI. The CDR3 length is 14 residues. CDR3 amino acids: CASSPTGADTEAFF. The CDR3 DNA is TGTGCCAGCTCACCGACAGGTGCGGACACTGAAGCTTTCTTT.

The V call is TRBV10-3, the J call TRBJ2-3, with 10 bases fitting TRBD2. The junction had 4 bases not matched to a gene; V was cut back by 0 bases and J by 1 base. From germline, CDR1 is ENHRY and CDR2 SYGVKD. The CDR3 is 17 residues long. The CDR3 coding sequence is TGTGCCATCAGTGAGTCGGGTCTAGCGGGAGGCACAGATACGCAGTATTTT. Protein sequence: CAISESGLAGGTDTQYF.

This clone was detected a few times. The J gene is TRBJ1-1, the V gene TRBV5-1, with 10 nucleotides matching TRBD1. J gave up 10 bases and V 4 bases, and 10 bases lay outside the gene matches. Germline CDR1 reads SGHRS; CDR2 reads YFSETQ. The CDR3 is 14 residues long. The chain's CDR3 is CASSEPGQGNGAFF. CDR3 bases: TGCGCCAGCAGCGAACCGGGACAGGGGAATGGAGCTTTCTTT.

The chain joins TRBV4-3 to TRBJ1-1, with D uncertain. V gave up 4 bases and J gave up 3 bases, with 12 bases separating them. Germline values: CDR1 LGHNA, CDR2 YSLEER. The CDR3 consists of 14 residues. CDR3 in DNA: TGCGCCAGCAGCCTTCAGGTGAGGGACACTGAAGCTTTCTTT. Encoded protein: CASSLQVRDTEAFF.

The chain has TRBV27 and TRBJ2-3; TRBD2 matches 11 bases. V lost 5 bases and J lost 2; bases outside the gene matches: 6. This CDR3 contains 16 residues. Germline V gives CDR1 MNHEY, CDR2 SMNVEV (reference sequence). The CDR3 reads CASSVLAGGVTDTQYF. The CDR3 DNA is TGTGCCAGCAGTGTGCTAGCGGGGGGTGTCACAGATACGCAGTATTTT.

The chain carries TRBV6-1 and TRBJ1-4; D is unresolved. V lost 4 bases and J lost 0, with 15 bases in between. The CDR3 is made up of 17 amino acids. Germline V gene lookup returns CDR1 MNHNS and CDR2 SASEGT. The CDR3 region is CASSAVAVSATNEKLFF. The CDR3 DNA is TGTGCCAGCAGTGCGGTAGCCGTGAGTGCAACTAATGAAAAACTGTTTTTT.

This rearrangement joins TRBV9 to TRBJ1-3; 7 bases line up with TRBD1. The CDR3 spans 14 residues. With 6 bases clipped from V and 8 bases from J, the junction kept 11 bases outside the gene matches. In germline, CDR1 is SGDLS, CDR2 YYNGEE. CDR3 loop: CASTRGQAFDTIYF. The DNA of the CDR3 is TGTGCCAGCACCCGAGGACAGGCCTTCGACACCATATATTTT.